These 27 T cell receptor beta chains were all obtained from the same sample, sequenced in a study of blood T cell repertoires in COVID-19. Here immunoSEQ multiplex PCR was the method, and the copy in TCRdb shows in-frame clones only, minus some. This sample has about 60,000 clones, with 75% to 90% found just once. The sequenced sample was peripheral blood. The source of these receptors is a man between 60 and 70 years old with acute or convalescent COVID-19.

The rearrangement joins TRBV15 to TRBJ2-7, with 7 nucleotides matching TRBD2. V was clipped by 5 bases and J by 3 bases; unmatched bases: 13. CDR1 and CDR2 (germline): LNHNV, YYDKDF (reference sequence). The CDR3 extends over 16 amino acids. CDR3 sequence: CATSSSWRERNYEQYF. The CDR3 DNA is TGTGCCACCAGCTCATCCTGGCGGGAGCGAAACTACGAGCAGTACTTC.

J is TRBJ2-1 and V is TRBV6-1; TRBD1 matches 10 bases. V was pared by 3 bases and J by 0 bases, with 2 bases of the junction left unmatched. Germline assignment: CDR1 MNHNS and CDR2 SASEGT. The length of the CDR3 is 16 residues. The DNA of the CDR3 is TGTGCCAGCAGTGAGGGACAGGGGAGCTCCTACAATGAGCAGTTCTTC. Residues: CASSEGQGSSYNEQFF.

The V and J genes are TRBV14 and TRBJ1-4; D is undetermined. This CDR3 has 12 residues. Germline V lookup: CDR1 SGHDN, CDR2 FVKESK. Trimming took off 2 bases at V and 7 bases at J, with 5 bases between the two ends. CDR3 residues: CASSQQREKLFF. Here the CDR3 DNA reads TGTGCCAGCAGCCAACAGCGTGAAAAACTGTTTTTT.

This chain uses TRBV11-2 with TRBJ2-7, with 10 positions matching TRBD2. The CDR3 spans 15 residues. Looked up from germline, CDR1 is SGHAT and CDR2 is FQNNGV. V lost 3 bases to trimming and J lost 1 base; unmatched junction nucleotides: 3. The CDR3 bases are TGTGCCAGCAGCTTTCCTAGCGGGAGTTCCTACGAGCAGTACTTC. Encoded protein: CASSFPSGSSYEQYF.

The V call is TRBV10-3, the J call TRBJ2-3, with 10 positions matching TRBD2. V shed 6 bases, J shed 0 bases, and the junction held 0 bases outside the gene matches. The CDR3 spans 14 residues. CDR1 ENHRY and CDR2 SYGVKD come from the germline V gene. The CDR3 reads CAIRTSGSTDTQYF. The CDR3 bases are TGTGCCATCAGGACTAGCGGGAGCACAGATACGCAGTATTTT.

This clone was seen a single time. The chain carries TRBV20-1 and TRBJ2-7, with TRBD2 as a possible D gene (5 bases). Trimming removed 1 base from V and 7 bases from J, with 8 bases in between. Germline lookup yields CDR1 DFQATT and CDR2 SNEGSKA (reference sequence). This CDR3 comprises 11 residues. DNA for the CDR3: TGCAGTGCTAGAGGAGGGTTTGAGCAGTACTTC. It yields the protein CSARGGFEQYF.

The V gene is TRBV3-1 (or the pseudogene TRBV3-2), the J gene TRBJ2-7; possibly TRBD1 for D (6 bases). The length of the CDR3 is 15 residues. Germline CDR1 LGHDT, CDR2 YNNKEL (reference sequence). Trimming pared 4 bases from V and 0 bases from J, leaving 13 bases between. Here the CDR3 reads CASSPRQVNSYEQYF. CDR3 sequence (DNA): TGTGCCAGCAGCCCGCGACAGGTCAACTCCTACGAGCAGTACTTC.

Points on this clone: Within the sample, other DNA sequences also encode this same CDR3. This chain's CDR3 is CASSLVGQRQYLETQYF. In DNA, the CDR3 is TGCGCCAGCAGCTTGGTGGGACAACGTCAATACCTGGAGACCCAGTACTTC. This chain links TRBV5-1 with TRBJ2-5, with a possible D match to TRBD1 (6 bases). With 0 bases removed from V and 5 bases from J, the gap between germline ends came to 20 bases. Germline values: CDR1 SGHRS, CDR2 YFSETQ. This CDR3 has 17 amino acids.

This sequence joins TRBV18 and TRBJ1-5, with unresolved D. Trimming took 2 bases from V and 0 from J, leaving 8 bases between them. Germline values: CDR1 KGHSH, CDR2 LQKENI. The CDR3 sequence is 15 residues long. This CDR3 reads CASSPGQYSNQPQHF. In DNA form, the CDR3 reads TGTGCCAGCTCACCAGGGCAGTATAGCAATCAGCCCCAGCATTTT.

The rearrangement uses TRBV30 and TRBJ2-3, with 9 bases fitting TRBD2. Trimming took 3 bases from V and 3 from J; bases not matched to a gene: 1. Germline loops: CDR1 GTSNPN, CDR2 SVGIG (reference sequence). This CDR3 is 13 amino acids long. CDR3 sequence (DNA): TGTGCCTGGAGGCTAGCGGGAACAGATACGCAGTATTTT. This translates into CAWRLAGTDTQYF.

This sequence joins TRBV6-1 and TRBJ2-5, with 12 bases matching TRBD1. Losses at the gene ends were 2 bases for V and 4 bases for J; bases not matched to a gene: 2. The CDR3 is 15 amino acids. Germline loops: CDR1 MNHNS, CDR2 SASEGT. Here the CDR3 reads CASSEPGQGAETQYF. The CDR3 nucleotides read TGTGCCAGCAGTGAACCGGGACAGGGGGCAGAGACCCAGTACTTC.

This clone is a singleton in its sample. The genes are TRBV11-3 and TRBJ1-1; 8 bases are a match to TRBD1. V trimming: 7 bases; J trimming: 0 bases; junction bases outside the gene matches: 7. This CDR3 region has 15 residues. CDR1 SGHNT and CDR2 YENEEA come from the germline V gene. The CDR3 DNA sequence: TGTGCCAGCACGTCAGACAGGGGTTTGAACACTGAAGCTTTCTTT. It translates to CASTSDRGLNTEAFF.

The chain links TRBV5-1 to TRBJ2-3, with 7 nucleotides matching TRBD1. The trim removed 3 bases at V and 14 bases at J, leaving 9 bases unmatched. The CDR3 is 12 amino acids. CDR1 is SGHRS and CDR2 is YFSETQ in the germline V gene. CDR3 in DNA: TGCGCCAGCAGCTCGGTAGGGGGCCCCAGGTATTTT. Its translation is CASSSVGGPRYF. Full variable domain (missing parts from reference TRBV5-1 and TRBJ2-3): KAGVTQTPRYLIKTRGQQVTLSCSPISGHRSVSWYQQTPGQGLQFLFEYFSETQRNKGNFPGRFSGRQFSNSRSEMNVSTLELGDSALYLCASSSVGGPRYFGPGTRLTVL.

This chain joins TRBV30 and TRBJ2-7; 13 bases fit TRBD2. The CDR3 consists of 15 residues. V lost 3 bases to trimming and J lost 9 bases; unmatched junction nucleotides: 11. CDR1 and CDR2 (germline): GTSNPN, SVGIG (reference sequence). The CDR3 DNA follows: TGTGCCTGGAGCCCCGGACTAGCGGGAGTTCGGTGGCAGTACTTC. Translated, it gives CAWSPGLAGVRWQYF.

This clone occurred a few times. The gene calls are TRBV27 and TRBJ1-2, with 9 bases lining up with TRBD1. CDR3 size: 17 residues. The trim removed 5 bases at V and 2 bases at J, leaving 12 bases unmatched. Germline CDR1 and CDR2: MNHEY and SMNVEV (reference sequence). The CDR3 protein is CASSTTGGLRSNYGYTF. Written as DNA, the CDR3 is TGTGCCAGCAGTACAACAGGGGGCCTAAGGTCAAACTATGGCTACACCTTC.

The rearrangement links TRBV4-3 to TRBJ1-6; 8 bases fit TRBD1. The CDR3 length is 16 residues. The germline CDR1 and CDR2 sequences are LGHNA and YSLEER. After removal of 1 base from V and 10 bases from J, the junction contained 9 bases not matched to a gene. The CDR3 here is CASSQVSQGAGSPLHF. The CDR3 DNA reads as TGCGCCAGCAGCCAAGTGAGCCAGGGGGCGGGATCACCCCTCCACTTT.

The chain employs TRBV9 and TRBJ2-7; the match to TRBD2 covers 7 bases. The CDR3 has 16 residues. V shed 2 bases, J shed 3 bases, and the junction held 11 bases outside the gene matches. Germline CDR1 reads SGDLS; CDR2 reads YYNGEE. The CDR3 loop is CASSVNPSGAYYEQYF. In DNA, the CDR3 is TGTGCCAGCAGCGTTAACCCTAGCGGAGCGTACTACGAGCAGTACTTC.

The chain links TRBV5-4 to TRBJ2-1, with TRBD2 matching 7 bases. The CDR3 spans 14 residues. Germline CDR1 and CDR2: SGHNT and YYREEE (reference sequence). Unmatched junction bases numbered 5, after V lost 2 bases and J lost 6 bases. CDR3 nucleotide sequence: TGTGCCAGCAGCTTTGGCGGGAGTCCCAATGAGCAGTTCTTC. Its protein product is CASSFGGSPNEQFF.

This clone was detected once. The V and J genes are TRBV3-1 (or the pseudogene TRBV3-2) and TRBJ2-5; unclear D gene. Trimming stripped 1 base from V and 5 bases from J, with 8 bases between. The CDR3 covers 13 residues. CDR1 is LGHDT, CDR2 YNNKEL, per germline (reference sequence). As DNA, the CDR3 is TGTGCCAGCAGCCAAGTCGCGTGGGAGACCCAGTACTTC. This codes for CASSQVAWETQYF.

The chain combines TRBV9 with TRBJ2-1, with TRBD2 matching 14 bases. This CDR3 contains 15 residues. V shed 4 bases, J shed 7 bases, and the junction held 4 bases outside the gene matches. CDR1 and CDR2 (germline): SGDLS, YYNGEE. Written as DNA, the CDR3 is TGTGCCAGCAGCACGGGGACTAGCGGGAGTAATGAGCAGTTCTTC. Translated: CASSTGTSGSNEQFF. Complete variable domain (other parts from reference TRBV9 and TRBJ2-1): DSGVTQTPKHLITATGQRVTLRCSPRSGDLSVYWYQQSLDQGLQFLIQYYNGEERAKGNILERFSAQQFPDLHSELNLSSLELGDSALYFCASSTGTSGSNEQFFGPGTRLTVL.

This sequence joins TRBV28 and TRBJ1-5, with TRBD1 matching over 7 bases. Looked up from germline, CDR1 is MDHEN and CDR2 is SYDVKM. The CDR3 is 14 amino acids. Trimming cost V 7 bases and J 7 bases; bases outside gene matches: 10. CDR3 DNA sequence: TGTGCCAGCATCAAAGGAGGGGGCGGGCAGCCCCAGCATTTT. Translated, it gives CASIKGGGGQPQHF.

The chain has TRBV12-3 or TRBV12-4 and TRBJ2-3, with 11 bases that match TRBD1. CDR3 size: 13 residues. With V trimmed by 10 bases and J by 4 bases, 4 bases remained unmatched. The CDR3 DNA reads as TGTGCCATCCCGGGACAGGGGGCAGATACGCAGTATTTT. It is translated as CAIPGQGADTQYF.

The chain links TRBV9 to TRBJ2-2; 9 nucleotides agree with TRBD2. The length of the CDR3 is 15 residues. V was pared by 1 base and J by 4 bases, with 2 bases of the junction left unmatched. Germline V gene sequence: CDR1 SGDLS, CDR2 YYNGEE. CDR3: CASSVKAGGTGELFF. Here the CDR3 DNA reads TGTGCCAGCAGCGTAAAAGCGGGAGGCACCGGGGAGCTGTTTTTT.

The chain is built from TRBV18 and TRBJ2-3; 10 bases map to TRBD1. After removal of 2 bases from V and 2 bases from J, the junction contained 4 bases not matched to a gene. Germline loops: CDR1 KGHSH, CDR2 LQKENI. This CDR3 region has 16 residues. CDR3 protein: CASSPSGTGATDTQYF. The CDR3 coding sequence is TGTGCCAGCTCACCATCGGGGACAGGGGCCACAGATACGCAGTATTTT.

This chain uses TRBV5-6 with TRBJ1-1; D possibly corresponds to TRBD1 (6 bases). The CDR3 runs to 15 residues. Germline assignment: CDR1 SGHDT and CDR2 YYEEEE. V was trimmed by 0 bases and J by 3 bases, leaving 12 bases between them. The chain's CDR3 is CASSLDLGAHTEAFF. Written as DNA, the CDR3 is TGTGCCAGCAGCTTGGATCTGGGGGCGCACACTGAAGCTTTCTTT.

V is TRBV10-3 and J is TRBJ2-3, with D possibly matching TRBD1 (6 bases). This CDR3 has 13 residues. Germline CDR1 and CDR2: ENHRY and SYGVKD. The V end lost 6 bases, the J end lost 2 bases, and 9 bases lay between the germline ends. This chain's CDR3 is CAIRGHSTDTQYF. For the CDR3, the DNA is TGTGCCATCAGGGGACATTCCACAGATACGCAGTATTTT.

The chain is built from TRBV29-1 and TRBJ2-7; 8 positions agree with TRBD1. The CDR3 extends over 13 amino acids. Losses at the gene ends were 0 bases for V and 4 bases for J; bases not matched to a gene: 2. Germline CDR1 reads SQVTM; CDR2 reads ANQGSEA. CDR3 loop: CSVEETGGYEQYF. The CDR3 DNA reads TGCAGCGTTGAAGAAACAGGGGGTTACGAGCAGTACTTC.